This TCR beta chain came from a study of T cell repertoires in cytomegalovirus infection. Across the study: Both CMV infection and a matching HLA type were indicated by public TCR beta signatures. Study-level results: Ex vivo, HLA-C-restricted CMV-specific TCR beta clonotypes prevailed over the rest of the response.

The CDR3 consists of 14 residues. With V trimmed by 3 bases and J by 3 bases, 4 bases remained unmatched. The germline gives CDR1 DFQATT, CDR2 SNEGSKA (reference sequence). Many counts were recorded for this clonotype. No antigen is known for it. TCRdb re-analysed the reads in MiXCR, keeping a single row per CDR3 protein. The sample has 80,000 to 130,000 distinct CDR3 sequences; under 25% are singletons. This TCR came from a human donor in good health (CMV status not recorded). Some clones in this sample may be carry-over from other donors' samples. The rearrangement joins TRBV20-1 to TRBJ2-1; 8 nucleotides match TRBD1. Sequenced: CD8+ T cells from PBMCs. CDR3 loop: CSARDREHYNEQFF. The DNA of the CDR3 is TGCAGTGCTAGGGACAGGGAACACTACAATGAGCAGTTCTTC.